These 20 T cell receptor beta chains came from one sample sequenced in a study of blood T cell repertoires in COVID-19. The method was immunoSEQ multiplex PCR; TCRdb's version includes in-frame clones alone and lacks a portion of them. The sample has about 170,000 clones; about 80% are singletons. What was sequenced was peripheral blood. The receptor set was obtained from a man between 65 and 85 years old with active or convalescent COVID-19.

The V call is TRBV5-6, the J call TRBJ1-2; the D is unclear. V was clipped by 4 bases and J by 8 bases, with 9 bases between them. The CDR3 length is 11 residues. Germline assignment: CDR1 SGHDT and CDR2 YYEEEE. For the CDR3, the DNA is TGTGCCAGCAGCAACCGCAGGGGCTACACCTTC. This gives the protein CASSNRRGYTF.

CDR3 sequence: CASSSSAGLGEKLFF. DNA for the CDR3: TGCGCCAGCAGCTCCTCAGCAGGCTTGGGTGAAAAACTGTTTTTT. The rearrangement links TRBV5-1 to TRBJ1-4; D remains unclear. Trimming removed 3 bases at V and 7 bases at J, with 16 bases between. This CDR3 contains 15 residues. CDR1 is SGHRS and CDR2 is YFSETQ in the germline V gene.

The chain employs TRBV7-3 and TRBJ1-1; D not resolved. V was shortened by 2 bases and J by 4 bases, with 11 bases between the two germline ends. The germline CDR1 and CDR2 sequences are SGHTA and FQGTGA. The CDR3 length is 14 residues. The DNA for the CDR3 is TGTGCCAGCAGCTTAGGCTCTTCGGGCACTGAAGCTTTCTTT. Amino acid sequence: CASSLGSSGTEAFF.

The V call is TRBV5-1, the J call TRBJ1-1; TRBD1 agrees at 9 bases. Germline V CDR1 and CDR2: SGHRS, YFSETQ. The CDR3 consists of 15 residues. V gave up 2 bases and J gave up 5 bases; unmatched junction bases: 7. The CDR3 is CASSFTGGSGTEAFF. The CDR3 DNA reads as TGCGCCAGCAGCTTCACAGGGGGCTCGGGGACTGAAGCTTTCTTT.

The V gene is TRBV5-1, the J gene TRBJ1-2; 8 bases are shared with TRBD1. Germline V gene lookup returns CDR1 SGHRS and CDR2 YFSETQ. J gave up 4 bases and V 0 bases, and 5 bases lay outside the gene matches. CDR3 length: 15 residues. Here the CDR3 DNA reads TGCGCCAGCAGCTTGGGACAGGGGCTCGCCTATGGCTACACCTTC. Its translation: CASSLGQGLAYGYTF.

The chain couples TRBV28 to TRBJ2-2; no firm D call. Between the trimmed V and J ends, which lost 4 bases and 0 bases, there was a span of 6 bases. Germline-derived CDR1 and CDR2 are MDHEN and SYDVKM. The CDR3 is made up of 14 amino acids. CDR3 sequence reads: CASSSPANTGELFF. CDR3 DNA sequence: TGTGCCAGCAGTTCCCCCGCGAACACCGGGGAGCTGTTTTTT.

This clone occurred a few times. The rearrangement uses TRBV7-8 and TRBJ1-5, with 8 nucleotides matching TRBD1. The CDR3 is 19 residues long. Germline loops: CDR1 SGHVS, CDR2 FQNEAQ. V lost 5 bases to trimming and J lost 4 bases; unmatched junction nucleotides: 19. The CDR3 bases are TGTGCCAGCAGCCGAGACCGGACAGGGCAGGGTTTGAGGAATCAGCCCCAGCATTTT. It yields the protein CASSRDRTGQGLRNQPQHF.

This clone was detected only a few times. The V call is TRBV27, the J call TRBJ1-5; tentative D call: TRBD1 (6 bases). The CDR3 consists of 16 residues. CDR1 is MNHEY, CDR2 SMNVEV, per germline (reference sequence). The V end was cut by 4 bases, the J end by 3 bases, with 16 bases between. The chain's CDR3 is CASSSGARGNNQPQHF. DNA for the CDR3: TGTGCCAGCAGTTCCGGGGCAAGGGGGAACAATCAGCCCCAGCATTTT.

The chain employs TRBV14 and TRBJ1-3; 7 nucleotides align to TRBD1. CDR1 is SGHDN and CDR2 is FVKESK in the germline V gene. This CDR3 is 17 amino acids long. Unmatched junction bases numbered 9, after V lost 4 bases and J lost 0 bases. The CDR3 protein is CASSRVGQLRSGNTIYF. The CDR3 DNA reads as TGTGCCAGCAGCCGCGTGGGACAGCTCCGCTCTGGAAACACCATATATTTT.

The chain carries TRBV19 and TRBJ2-1; the match to TRBD1 covers 8 bases. With V trimmed by 5 bases and J by 6 bases, 24 bases remained unmatched. The CDR3 length is 20 residues. The germline CDR1 and CDR2 sequences are LNHDA and SQIVND (reference sequence). This CDR3 reads CASSLSRPGQDSLRGNEQFF. The CDR3 DNA is TGTGCCAGTAGTTTATCGAGACCGGGACAGGACTCTTTACGGGGCAATGAGCAGTTCTTC.

J is TRBJ1-5 and V is TRBV19; 9 positions agree with TRBD1. Trimming removed 2 bases from V and 0 bases from J; junction bases left unmatched: 8. Looked up from germline, CDR1 is LNHDA and CDR2 is SQIVND (reference sequence). The CDR3 length is 18 residues. In DNA, the CDR3 is TGTGCCAGTAGTATACTAACGACAGGGGGTTATAGCAATCAGCCCCAGCATTTT. Translating gives CASSILTTGGYSNQPQHF.

This clone was picked up a small number of times. The V call is TRBV29-1, the J call TRBJ1-4; a possible D gene is TRBD1 (6 bases). V lost 7 bases and J 6 bases, leaving 15 bases between the germline ends. This CDR3 is 13 amino acids long. Germline CDR1 reads SQVTM; CDR2 reads ANQGSEA. The CDR3 coding sequence is TGCAGCGCCTCGGCAGGGGCGGATGAAAAACTGTTTTTT. Protein product: CSASAGADEKLFF.

This clone was detected only a few times. The V call is TRBV11-2, the J call TRBJ2-5; D may be TRBD2 (6 bases). The CDR3 is 15 amino acids. From germline, CDR1 is SGHAT and CDR2 FQNNGV. Deletions cut 8 bases from V and 1 base from J, with 17 bases between. CDR3 residues: CASVGGRTTQETQYF. DNA for the CDR3: TGTGCCAGCGTAGGAGGGCGGACTACCCAAGAGACCCAGTACTTC.

This chain uses TRBV30 with TRBJ2-1; 11 nucleotides align to TRBD2. CDR3 length: 14 amino acids. V shed 3 bases, J shed 10 bases, and the junction held 8 bases outside the gene matches. Germline CDR1 and CDR2: GTSNPN and SVGIG (reference sequence). CDR3 residues: CAWRFSGGAREQFF. DNA for the CDR3: TGTGCCTGGAGGTTTAGCGGGGGGGCCAGGGAGCAGTTCTTC.

J is TRBJ1-1 and V is TRBV7-2; D might be TRBD1 (5 bases). The V end lost 1 base, the J end lost 0 bases, and 9 bases lay between the germline ends. Germline CDR1 reads SGHTA; CDR2 reads FQGNSA. The CDR3 spans 15 residues. This CDR3 reads CASSLVTAMNTEAFF. The CDR3 DNA sequence: TGTGCCAGCAGCTTAGTGACAGCCATGAACACTGAAGCTTTCTTT.

The CDR3 coding sequence is TGTGCCAGCAGTGGGGGCAGGCCCAACTCTGGAAACACCATATATTTT. Protein: CASSGGRPNSGNTIYF. The chain is built from TRBV5-4 and TRBJ1-3, with D maybe TRBD1 (6 bases). The CDR3 covers 16 residues. Trimming took 5 bases from V and 0 from J, leaving 15 bases between them. Germline CDR1 reads SGHNT; CDR2 reads YYREEE (reference sequence). Complete variable domain (other parts from reference TRBV5-4 and TRBJ1-3): ETGVTQSPTHLIKTRGQQVTLRCSSQSGHNTVSWYQQALGQGPQFIFQYYREEENGRGNFPPRFSGLQFPNYSSELNVNALELDDSALYLCASSGGRPNSGNTIYFGEGSWLTVV.

The chain links TRBV2 to TRBJ1-1; the match to TRBD1 covers 7 bases. CDR1 and CDR2 (germline): SNHLY, FYNNEI. CDR3 length: 14 amino acids. V shed 6 bases, J shed 1 base, and the junction held 5 bases outside the gene matches. For the CDR3, the DNA is TGTGCCAGCAGGGCCGGGACAGCGAACACTGAAGCTTTCTTT. Amino acid sequence: CASRAGTANTEAFF.

About this clone: At one of its ends the junction is not consistent with the germline gene, which may arise from a read error. The chain joins TRBV7-7 to TRBJ2-3; TRBD1 agrees at 8 bases. CDR1 and CDR2 from the germline V gene are SSHAT and FNYEAQ (reference sequence). The CDR3 sequence is 14 residues long. DNA of the CDR3: TGTGCTAGCAGCCCGGGACAGGGCACAGATACGCAGTATTTT. It specifies CASSPGQGTDTQYF.

In its sample, this clone was seen a few times. The J gene is TRBJ1-5, the V gene TRBV6-5; D is perhaps TRBD1 (6 bases). The CDR3 consists of 15 residues. Germline loops: CDR1 MNHEY, CDR2 SVGAGI. V shed 2 bases and J shed 2 bases, with 10 bases lying between them. The CDR3 here is CASSYVGGGNQPQHF. CDR3 bases: TGTGCCAGCAGTTACGTAGGGGGTGGCAATCAGCCCCAGCATTTT.

CDR3 residues: CASSPSGLAGFYEQYF. The CDR3, as DNA: TGTGCCAGCAGCCCTAGTGGACTAGCGGGATTCTACGAGCAGTACTTC. The rearrangement links TRBV7-6 to TRBJ2-7; 12 bases are a match to TRBD2. The CDR3 consists of 16 residues. With V trimmed by 5 bases and J by 3 bases, 8 bases remained unmatched. Germline loops: CDR1 SGHVS, CDR2 FNYEAQ.